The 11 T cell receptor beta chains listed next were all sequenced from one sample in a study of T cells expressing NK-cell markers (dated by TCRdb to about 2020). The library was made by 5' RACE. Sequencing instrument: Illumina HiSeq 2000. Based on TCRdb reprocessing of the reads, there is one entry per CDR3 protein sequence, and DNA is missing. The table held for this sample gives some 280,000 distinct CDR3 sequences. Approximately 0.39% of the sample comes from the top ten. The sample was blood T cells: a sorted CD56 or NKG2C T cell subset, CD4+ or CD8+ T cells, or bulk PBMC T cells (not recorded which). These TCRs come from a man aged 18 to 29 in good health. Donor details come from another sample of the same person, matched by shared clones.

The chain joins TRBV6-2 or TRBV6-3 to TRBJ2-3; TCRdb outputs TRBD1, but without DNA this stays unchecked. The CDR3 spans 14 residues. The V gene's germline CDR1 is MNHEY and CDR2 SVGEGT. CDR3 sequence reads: CASSPGQRTDTQYF.

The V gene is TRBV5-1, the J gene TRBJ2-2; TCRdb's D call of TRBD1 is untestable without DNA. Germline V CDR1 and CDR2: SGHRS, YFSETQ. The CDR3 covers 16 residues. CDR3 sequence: CASSPRTGIGTGELFF.

The CDR3 loop is CASSLTGSNEQFF. This sequence joins TRBV7-9 and TRBJ2-1; TCRdb's D call, TRBD1, is unchecked because there is no DNA. In germline, CDR1 is SEHNR, CDR2 FQNEAQ (reference sequence). This CDR3 comprises 13 residues.

The CDR3 loop is CASSQLALLAGVTDTQYF. The chain combines TRBV3-1 with TRBJ2-3; TCRdb lists TRBD2, though no DNA is available to test this call. The germline gives CDR1 LGHDT, CDR2 YNNKEL (reference sequence). CDR3 length: 18 amino acids.

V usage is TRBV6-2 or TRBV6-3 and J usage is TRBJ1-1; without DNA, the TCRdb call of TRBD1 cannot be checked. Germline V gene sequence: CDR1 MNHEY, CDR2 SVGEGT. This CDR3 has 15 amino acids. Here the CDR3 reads CASSETGTLNTEAFF.

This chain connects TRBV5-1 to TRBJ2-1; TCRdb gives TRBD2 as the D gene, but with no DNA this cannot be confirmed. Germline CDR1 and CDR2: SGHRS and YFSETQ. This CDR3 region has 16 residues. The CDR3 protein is CASSLTRTSGDNEQFF.

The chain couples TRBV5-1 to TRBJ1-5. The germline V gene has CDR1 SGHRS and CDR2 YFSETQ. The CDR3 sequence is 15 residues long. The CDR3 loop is CASSLDGSKYQPQHF.

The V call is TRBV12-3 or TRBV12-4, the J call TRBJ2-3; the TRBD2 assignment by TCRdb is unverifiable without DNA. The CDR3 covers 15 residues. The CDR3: CASSRGLAGGPSGYF.

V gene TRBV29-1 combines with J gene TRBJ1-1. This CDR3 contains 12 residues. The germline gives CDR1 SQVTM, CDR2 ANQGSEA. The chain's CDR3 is CSASDGNTEAFF. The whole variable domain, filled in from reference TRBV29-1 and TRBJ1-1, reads SAVISQKPSRDICQRGTSLTIQCQVDSQVTMMFWYRQQPGQSLTLIATANQGSEATYESGFVIDKFPISRPNLTFSTLTVSNMSPEDSSIYLCSASDGNTEAFFGQGTRLTVV.

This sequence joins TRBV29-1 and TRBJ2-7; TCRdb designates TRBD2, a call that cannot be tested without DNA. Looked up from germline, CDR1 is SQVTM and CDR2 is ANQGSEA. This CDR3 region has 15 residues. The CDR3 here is CSVETRPAGSYEQYF.

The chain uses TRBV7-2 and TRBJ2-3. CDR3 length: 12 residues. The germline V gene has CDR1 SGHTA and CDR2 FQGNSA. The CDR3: CASSPDGDTQYF.